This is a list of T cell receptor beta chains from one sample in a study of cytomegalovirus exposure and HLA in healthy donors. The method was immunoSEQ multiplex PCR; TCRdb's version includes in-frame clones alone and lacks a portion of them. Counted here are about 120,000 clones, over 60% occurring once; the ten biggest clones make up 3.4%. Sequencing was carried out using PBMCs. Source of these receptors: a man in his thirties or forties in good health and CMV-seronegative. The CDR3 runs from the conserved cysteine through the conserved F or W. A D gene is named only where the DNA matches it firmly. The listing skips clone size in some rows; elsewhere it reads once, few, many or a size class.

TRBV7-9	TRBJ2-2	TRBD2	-	TGTGCCAGCAGCTACGGGACTAGCGTAGGTACCGGGGAGCTGTTTTTT	CASSYGTSVGTGELFF
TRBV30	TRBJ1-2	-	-	TGTGCCTGGAGTGTCCCAGGTGGCTACACCTTC	CAWSVPGGYTF
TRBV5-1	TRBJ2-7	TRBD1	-	TGCGCCAGCAGCTTAGGAGACAGGGGGCGCGAGCAGTACTTC	CASSLGDRGREQYF
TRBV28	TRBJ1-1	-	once	TGTGCCAGCACCGGCGGTCAGCTGAACACTGAAGCTTTCTTT	CASTGGQLNTEAFF
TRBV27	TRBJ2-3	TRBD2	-	TGTGCCAGCAGTGGGGCTAGCGGGAGCACAGATACGCAGTATTTT	CASSGASGSTDTQYF
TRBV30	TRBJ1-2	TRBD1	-	TGTGCCTGGAGCGCTACAGGGGTTTATGGCTGCACCTTC	CAWSATGVYGCTF
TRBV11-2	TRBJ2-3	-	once	TGTGCCAGCAGCCATCCCCCAGATACGCAGTATTTT	CASSHPPDTQYF
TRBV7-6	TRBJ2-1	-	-	TGTGCCAGCAGCTTAATCCCCGGCGGCTACAATGAGCAGTTCTTC	CASSLIPGGYNEQFF
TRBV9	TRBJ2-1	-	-	TGTGCCAGCAGCGTAGCCCCAGGAGGGAATGAGCAGTTCTTC	CASSVAPGGNEQFF
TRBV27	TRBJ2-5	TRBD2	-	TGTGCCAGCAGTTTAGGCCTAGCGGGGGCCGAGAGGTCAGAGACCCAGTACTTC	CASSLGLAGAERSETQYF
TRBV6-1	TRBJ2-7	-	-	TGTGCCAGCAGTGAAGCGCACTACGGAAGGACCTACGAGCAGTACTTC	CASSEAHYGRTYEQYF
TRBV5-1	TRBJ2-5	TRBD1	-	TGCGCCAGCAGCGGCCCGGGACAGGGAATTCAAAAAGAGACCCAGTACTTC	CASSGPGQGIQKETQYF
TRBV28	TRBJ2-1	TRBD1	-	TGTGCCAGCAGTGGACAGGGGGGTGGTGAGCAGTTCTTC	CASSGQGGGEQFF
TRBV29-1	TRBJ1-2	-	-	TGCAGCGTTGAAGGTCGTGGTCAGAACTATGGCTACACCTTC	CSVEGRGQNYGYTF
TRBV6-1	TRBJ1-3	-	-	TGTGCCAGCAGTGAGGGCTATGGTTTGGGCTCCGGAAACACCATATATTTT	CASSEGYGLGSGNTIYF
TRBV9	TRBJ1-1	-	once	TGTGCCAGCAGCGTAGGAGGCATCCTGAACACTGAAGCTTTCTTT	CASSVGGILNTEAFF
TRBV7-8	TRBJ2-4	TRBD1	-	TGTGCCAGCAGCGCTATCGACAGGGTAGCCAAAAACATTCAGTACTTC	CASSAIDRVAKNIQYF
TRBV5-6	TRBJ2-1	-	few	TGTGCCAGCAGCTTAGCGGTGTCCAATGAGCAGTTCTTC	CASSLAVSNEQFF
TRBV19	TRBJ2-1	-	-	TGTGCCAGTAGTACTGGACAGAGATGGGGCAATGAGCAGTTCTTC	CASSTGQRWGNEQFF
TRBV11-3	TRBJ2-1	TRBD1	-	TGTGCCAGCAGCTTAAGGGGGACAGCCTACAATGAGCAGTTCTTC	CASSLRGTAYNEQFF
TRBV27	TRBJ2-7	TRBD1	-	TGTGCCAGCAAAAGACAGGGCGCCAACGAGCAGTACTTC	CASKRQGANEQYF
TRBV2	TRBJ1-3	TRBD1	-	TGTGCCAGCATGGGACAGCTCTCTGGAAACACCATATATTTT	CASMGQLSGNTIYF